One sample yielded the 14 T cell receptor beta chains listed below, sequenced in a study of T cell clonotyping in hematopoietic cell transplantation. This table comes from immunoSEQ multiplex PCR, and its TCRdb copy is limited to in-frame clones, with some not included. The data contain about 13,000 clones, roughly 84% of them singletons. This sample's time point: recipient sample about 28 days before transplant, after cytoreduction. The specimen was peripheral blood mononuclear cells, collected before stem cell transplant. Receptors originate from a man aged 55 to 70 with acute myeloid leukemia. Some clones in this sample may be carry-over from other donors' samples.

The V and J genes are TRBV30 and TRBJ2-3, with D perhaps assigned TRBD1 or TRBD2 (5 bases each). Deletions cut 0 bases from V and 4 bases from J, with 8 bases between. Germline CDR1 is GTSNPN and CDR2 is SVGIG (reference sequence). The CDR3 is made up of 13 amino acids. CDR3 bases: TGTGCCTGGAGTGTGGGACGCTCAGATACGCAGTATTTT. This codes for CAWSVGRSDTQYF. The whole variable domain, remainder taken from reference TRBV30 and TRBJ2-3, is SQTIHQWPATLVQPVGSPLSLECTVEGTSNPNLYWYRQAAGRGLQLLFYSVGIGQISSEVPQNLSASRPQDRQFILSSKKLLLSDSGFYLCAWSVGRSDTQYFGPGTRLTVL.

This chain uses TRBV5-1 with TRBJ2-3; tentatively, D is TRBD1 (6 bases). Germline CDR1 is SGHRS and CDR2 is YFSETQ. The V end lost 4 bases, the J end lost 3 bases, and 15 bases lay between the germline ends. CDR3 length: 15 amino acids. Here the CDR3 DNA reads TGCGCCAGCAGCACCGGGACAAGGGGAACAGATACGCAGTATTTT. Translating it yields CASSTGTRGTDTQYF.

The chain joins TRBV13 to TRBJ1-1, with D possibly matching TRBD1 (5 bases). The CDR3 is 15 residues long. The germline V and J ends were trimmed by 5 bases and 4 bases, with 17 bases remaining between them. CDR1 and CDR2 (germline): PRHDT, FYEKMQ (reference sequence). As DNA, the CDR3 is TGTGCCAGCAGCAGCAGACGGGGGTGGGGCACTGAAGCTTTCTTT. This translates into CASSSRRGWGTEAFF.

The chain is built from TRBV5-1 and TRBJ1-2; D is possibly TRBD1 (6 bases). This CDR3 is built from 15 residues. Germline loops: CDR1 SGHRS, CDR2 YFSETQ. With 5 bases removed from V and 0 bases from J, the gap between germline ends came to 14 bases. CDR3 region: CASSLGTPPNYGYTF. CDR3 DNA sequence: TGCGCCAGCAGTTTAGGGACACCTCCTAACTATGGCTACACCTTC. Filled out from reference TRBV5-1 and TRBJ1-2, the complete variable domain reads KAGVTQTPRYLIKTRGQQVTLSCSPISGHRSVSWYQQTPGQGLQFLFEYFSETQRNKGNFPGRFSGRQFSNSRSEMNVSTLELGDSALYLCASSLGTPPNYGYTFGSGTRLTVV.

The chain carries TRBV5-6 and TRBJ1-3, with 12 nucleotides matching TRBD1. After removal of 4 bases from V and 0 bases from J, the junction contained 2 bases not matched to a gene. The CDR3 is 16 residues long. Germline CDR1 and CDR2: SGHDT and YYEEEE. CDR3: CASSGTGGNSGNTIYF. In nucleotides, the CDR3 is TGTGCCAGCAGCGGGACAGGGGGCAACTCTGGAAACACCATATATTTT.

This clone has only a few counts. V usage is TRBV6-5 and J usage is TRBJ1-1, with TRBD1 matching 8 bases. The CDR3 totals 11 residues. Germline V gene sequence: CDR1 MNHEY, CDR2 SVGAGI. Trimming at V came to 6 bases and at J to 7 bases, leaving 1 base not matched to a gene. The DNA of the CDR3 is TGTGCCAGCAGACAGGGGGTTGAAGCTTTCTTT. Protein sequence: CASRQGVEAFF.

CDR3 sequence (DNA): TGTGCCACAGAGGATAATAGCAATCAGCCCCAGCATTTT. Translation: CATEDNSNQPQHF. The chain combines TRBV19 with TRBJ1-5, with unresolved D. In germline, CDR1 is LNHDA, CDR2 SQIVND (reference sequence). Trimming pared 10 bases from V and 0 bases from J, leaving 10 bases between. The length of the CDR3 is 13 residues.

The chain recombines TRBV6-1 with TRBJ1-2; tentatively, D is TRBD1 (5 bases). Trimming stripped 3 bases from V and 5 bases from J, with 16 bases between. This CDR3 contains 15 residues. Germline CDR1 MNHNS, CDR2 SASEGT. The CDR3 sequence: CASSEGTTKGYGYTF. The DNA for the CDR3 is TGTGCCAGCAGTGAGGGGACTACAAAGGGGTATGGCTACACCTTC.

Judged by abundance, this clone is medium-sized. The V and J genes are TRBV5-1 and TRBJ1-1, with 7 bases that match TRBD1. The trim removed 0 bases at V and 5 bases at J, leaving 7 bases unmatched. CDR3 size: 15 residues. Germline V gives CDR1 SGHRS, CDR2 YFSETQ. DNA for the CDR3: TGCGCCAGCAGCTTGGGACAGGGAGAATGGACTGAAGCTTTCTTT. It translates to CASSLGQGEWTEAFF.

This chain uses TRBV11-1 with TRBJ1-2, with TRBD1 identical over 7 bases. CDR3 length: 15 amino acids. The germline CDR1 and CDR2 sequences are SGHAT and FQDESV (reference sequence). The V gene end was trimmed by 5 bases and the J gene end by 4 bases; junction bases not matched to a gene: 10. The DNA for the CDR3 is TGTGCCAGCAGCCCGCTGGCAGGGGGACGCTATGGCTACACCTTC. Protein: CASSPLAGGRYGYTF.

The chain has TRBV5-8 and TRBJ1-5, with 7 bases lining up with TRBD1. The junction had 6 bases not matched to a gene; V was cut back by 4 bases and J by 5 bases. Germline lookup yields CDR1 SGHTS and CDR2 YDEGEE. The CDR3 has 14 amino acids. The chain's CDR3 is CASSRGTADQPQHF. The DNA for the CDR3 is TGTGCCAGCAGCCGGGGGACAGCGGATCAGCCCCAGCATTTT. The variable domain in full, with the rest retrieved from reference TRBV5-8 and TRBJ1-5, is EAGVTQSPTHLIKTRGQQATLRCSPISGHTSVYWYQQALGLGLQFLLWYDEGEERNRGNFPPRFSGRQFPNYSSELNVNALELEDSALYLCASSRGTADQPQHFGDGTRLSIL.

The rearrangement links TRBV7-6 to TRBJ2-1; the match to TRBD1 covers 9 bases. There are 14 residues in the CDR3. The germline CDR1 and CDR2 sequences are SGHVS and FNYEAQ. V shed 4 bases, J shed 7 bases, and the junction held 5 bases outside the gene matches. The CDR3 nucleotides are TGTGCCAGCAGCTCCCGCGGGACAGGGAATGAGCAGTTCTTC. This translates into CASSSRGTGNEQFF.

J is TRBJ1-3 and V is TRBV5-1, with 9 bases identical to TRBD1. CDR1 SGHRS and CDR2 YFSETQ come from the germline V gene. V was clipped by 4 bases and J by 3 bases; unmatched bases: 5. The CDR3 has 15 residues. CDR3 coding DNA: TGCGCCAGCAGCGAGGGACAGGGTGATGGAAACACCATATATTTT. As protein: CASSEGQGDGNTIYF.

The rearrangement joins TRBV6-5 to TRBJ2-7; 11 positions agree with TRBD2. V lost 8 bases and J lost 2; bases outside the gene matches: 5. The CDR3 totals 14 residues. Germline V CDR1 and CDR2: MNHEY, SVGAGI. The CDR3 sequence is CASQRLAGPYEQYF. The CDR3 region has the DNA TGTGCCAGCCAAAGACTAGCGGGGCCCTACGAGCAGTACTTC.